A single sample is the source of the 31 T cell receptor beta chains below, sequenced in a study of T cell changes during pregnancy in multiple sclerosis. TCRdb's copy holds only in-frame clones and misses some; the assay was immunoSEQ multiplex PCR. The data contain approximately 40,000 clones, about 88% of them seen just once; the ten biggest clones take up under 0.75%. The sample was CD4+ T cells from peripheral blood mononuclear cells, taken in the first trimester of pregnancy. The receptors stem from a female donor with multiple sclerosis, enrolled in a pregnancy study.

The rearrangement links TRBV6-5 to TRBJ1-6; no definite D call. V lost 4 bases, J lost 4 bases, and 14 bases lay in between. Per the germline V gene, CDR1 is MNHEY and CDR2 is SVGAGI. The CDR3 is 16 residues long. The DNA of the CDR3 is TGTGCCAGCAGTTCTAAAAGCGGCCGGTATAATTCACCCCTCCACTTT. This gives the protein CASSSKSGRYNSPLHF.

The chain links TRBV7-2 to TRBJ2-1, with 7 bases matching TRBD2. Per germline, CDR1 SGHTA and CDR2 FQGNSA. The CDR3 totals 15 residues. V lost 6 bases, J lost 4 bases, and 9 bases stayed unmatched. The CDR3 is CASRPPAGTYNEQFF. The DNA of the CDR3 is TGTGCCAGCAGGCCGCCAGCGGGAACGTACAATGAGCAGTTCTTC.

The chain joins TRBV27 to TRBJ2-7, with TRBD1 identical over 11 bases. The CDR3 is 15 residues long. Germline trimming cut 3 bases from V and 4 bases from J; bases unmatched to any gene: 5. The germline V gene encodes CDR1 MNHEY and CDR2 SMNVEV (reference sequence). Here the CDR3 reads CASSFVGQGEYEQYF. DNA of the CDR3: TGTGCCAGCAGTTTTGTGGGACAGGGGGAATACGAGCAGTACTTC.

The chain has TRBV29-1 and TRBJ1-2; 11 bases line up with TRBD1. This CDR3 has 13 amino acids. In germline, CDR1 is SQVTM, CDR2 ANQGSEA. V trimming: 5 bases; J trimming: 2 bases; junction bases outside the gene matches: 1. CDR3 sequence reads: CSVRTGGNYGYTF. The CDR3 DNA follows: TGCAGCGTTCGGACAGGGGGCAACTATGGCTACACCTTC.

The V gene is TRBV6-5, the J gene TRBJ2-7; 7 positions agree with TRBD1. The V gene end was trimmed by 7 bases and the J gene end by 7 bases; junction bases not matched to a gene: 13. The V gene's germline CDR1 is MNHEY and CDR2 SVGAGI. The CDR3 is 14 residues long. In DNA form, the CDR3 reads TGTGCCAGCACAAGGGGGCAGTGGGTCGGGGAGCAGTACTTC. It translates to CASTRGQWVGEQYF.

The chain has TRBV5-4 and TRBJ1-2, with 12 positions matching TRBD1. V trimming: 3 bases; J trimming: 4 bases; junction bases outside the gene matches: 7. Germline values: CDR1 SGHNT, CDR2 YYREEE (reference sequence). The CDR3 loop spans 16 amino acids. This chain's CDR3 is CASSSGQGAVSYGYTF. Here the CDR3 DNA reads TGTGCCAGCAGCTCGGGACAGGGGGCTGTATCCTATGGCTACACCTTC.

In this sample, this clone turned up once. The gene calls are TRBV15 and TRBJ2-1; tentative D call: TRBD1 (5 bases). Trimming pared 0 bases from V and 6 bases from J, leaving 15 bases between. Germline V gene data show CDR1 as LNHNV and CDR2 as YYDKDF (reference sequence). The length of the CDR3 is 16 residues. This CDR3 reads CATSREGRNLPNEQFF. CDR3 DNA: TGTGCCACCAGCAGAGAGGGGCGGAATCTGCCCAATGAGCAGTTCTTC.

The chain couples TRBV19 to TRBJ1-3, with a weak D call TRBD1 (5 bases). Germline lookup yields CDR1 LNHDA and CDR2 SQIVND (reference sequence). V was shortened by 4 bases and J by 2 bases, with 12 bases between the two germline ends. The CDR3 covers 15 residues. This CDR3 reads CASSKTAGPGNTIYF. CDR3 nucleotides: TGTGCCAGTAGTAAAACGGCGGGACCTGGAAACACCATATATTTT.

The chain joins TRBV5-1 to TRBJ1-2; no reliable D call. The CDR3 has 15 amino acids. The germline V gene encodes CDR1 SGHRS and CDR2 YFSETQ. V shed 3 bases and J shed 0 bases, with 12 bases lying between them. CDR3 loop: CASSSYSNPNYGYTF. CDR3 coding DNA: TGCGCCAGCAGCTCTTACAGCAATCCTAACTATGGCTACACCTTC.

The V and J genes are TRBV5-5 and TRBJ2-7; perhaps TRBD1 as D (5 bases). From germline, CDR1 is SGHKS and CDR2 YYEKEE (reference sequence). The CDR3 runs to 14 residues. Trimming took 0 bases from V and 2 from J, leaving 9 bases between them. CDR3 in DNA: TGTGCCAGCAGCTTGGCGGCAGGGCCCTACGAGCAGTACTTC. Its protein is CASSLAAGPYEQYF. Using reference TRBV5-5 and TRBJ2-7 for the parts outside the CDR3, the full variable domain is DAGVTQSPTHLIKTRGQQVTLRCSPISGHKSVSWYQQVLGQGPQFIFQYYEKEERGRGNFPDRFSARQFPNYSSELNVNALLLGDSALYLCASSLAAGPYEQYFGPGTRLTVT.

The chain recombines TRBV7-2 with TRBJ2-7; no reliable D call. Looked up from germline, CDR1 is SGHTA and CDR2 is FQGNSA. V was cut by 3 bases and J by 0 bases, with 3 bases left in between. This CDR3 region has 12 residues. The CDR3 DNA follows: TGTGCCAGCAGCTTTAGCTCCTACGAGCAGTACTTC. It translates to CASSFSSYEQYF.

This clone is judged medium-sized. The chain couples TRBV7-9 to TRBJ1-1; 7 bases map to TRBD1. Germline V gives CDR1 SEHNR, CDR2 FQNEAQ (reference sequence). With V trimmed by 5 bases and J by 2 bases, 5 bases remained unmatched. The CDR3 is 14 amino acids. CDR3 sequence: CASSIGQVNTEAFF. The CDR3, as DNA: TGTGCCAGCAGCATCGGACAGGTTAACACTGAAGCTTTCTTT.

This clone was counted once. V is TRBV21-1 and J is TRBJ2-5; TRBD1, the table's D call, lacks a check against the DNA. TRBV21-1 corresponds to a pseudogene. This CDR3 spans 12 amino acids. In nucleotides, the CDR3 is TGTGCCAGAGGACAGGGACAAGAGACCCAGTACTTC. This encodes CARGQGQETQYF.

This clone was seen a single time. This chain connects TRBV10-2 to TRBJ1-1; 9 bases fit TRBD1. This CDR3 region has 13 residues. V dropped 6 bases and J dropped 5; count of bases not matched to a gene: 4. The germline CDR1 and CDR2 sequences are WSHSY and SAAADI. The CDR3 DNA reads TGCGCCAGCAGGGGGACAGGGAGGACTGAAGCTTTCTTT. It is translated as CASRGTGRTEAFF.

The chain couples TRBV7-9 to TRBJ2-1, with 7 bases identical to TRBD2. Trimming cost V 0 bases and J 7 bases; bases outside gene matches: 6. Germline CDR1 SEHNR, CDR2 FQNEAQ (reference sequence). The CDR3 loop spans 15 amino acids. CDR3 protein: CASSLAPGAGNEQFF. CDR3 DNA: TGTGCCAGCAGCTTAGCCCCCGGAGCGGGGAATGAGCAGTTCTTC.

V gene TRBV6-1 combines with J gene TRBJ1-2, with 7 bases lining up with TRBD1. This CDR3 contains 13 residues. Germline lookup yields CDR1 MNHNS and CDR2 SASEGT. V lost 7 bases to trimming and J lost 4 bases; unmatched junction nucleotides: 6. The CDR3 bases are TGTGCCAGCACCAAGGGACAGAGCTATGGCTACACCTTC. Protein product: CASTKGQSYGYTF.

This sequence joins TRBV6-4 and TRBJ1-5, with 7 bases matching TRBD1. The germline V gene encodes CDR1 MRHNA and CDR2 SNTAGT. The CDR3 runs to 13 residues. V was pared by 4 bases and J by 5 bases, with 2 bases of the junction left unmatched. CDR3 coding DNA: TGTGCCAGCAGTGCTGACAGGGATCAGCCCCAGCATTTT. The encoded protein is CASSADRDQPQHF.

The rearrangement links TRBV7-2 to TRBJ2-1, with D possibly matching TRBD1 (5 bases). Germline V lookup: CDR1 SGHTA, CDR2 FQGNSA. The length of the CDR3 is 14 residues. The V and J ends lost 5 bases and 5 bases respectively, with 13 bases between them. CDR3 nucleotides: TGTGCCAGCAGCCCAGCAGGGAAGGACAATGAGCAGTTCTTC. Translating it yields CASSPAGKDNEQFF.

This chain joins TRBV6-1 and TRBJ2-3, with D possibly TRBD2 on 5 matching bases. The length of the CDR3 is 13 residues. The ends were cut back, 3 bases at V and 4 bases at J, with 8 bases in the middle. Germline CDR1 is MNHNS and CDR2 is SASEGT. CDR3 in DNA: TGTGCCAGCAGTGAGATACTAGCAGATACGCAGTATTTT. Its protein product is CASSEILADTQYF.

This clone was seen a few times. The CDR3 DNA follows: TGTGCCAGCAGCTTGCCTAGGGGGCGCCAAAATGGCTACACCTTC. It is translated as CASSLPRGRQNGYTF. The chain combines TRBV5-4 with TRBJ1-2; 7 bases map to TRBD1. CDR1 is SGHNT, CDR2 YYREEE, per germline (reference sequence). V lost 1 base and J lost 6; bases outside the gene matches: 9. This CDR3 has 15 residues.

CDR3 protein: CASTPREAFF. The CDR3 region has the DNA TGTGCCAGCACCCCTAGGGAGGCTTTCTTT. This chain uses TRBV9 with TRBJ1-1; D gene ambiguous. The CDR3 has 10 residues. Germline loops: CDR1 SGDLS, CDR2 YYNGEE. With 6 bases removed from V and 11 bases from J, the gap between germline ends came to 11 bases.

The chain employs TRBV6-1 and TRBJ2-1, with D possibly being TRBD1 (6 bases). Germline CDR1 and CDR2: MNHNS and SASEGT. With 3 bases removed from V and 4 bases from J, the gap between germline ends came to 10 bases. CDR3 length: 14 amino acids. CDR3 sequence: CASSEGHQYNEQFF. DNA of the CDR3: TGTGCCAGCAGTGAGGGACACCAATACAATGAGCAGTTCTTC.

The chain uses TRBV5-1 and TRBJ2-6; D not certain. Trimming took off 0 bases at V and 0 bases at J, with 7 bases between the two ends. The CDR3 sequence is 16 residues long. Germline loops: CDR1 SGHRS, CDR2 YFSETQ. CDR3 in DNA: TGCGCCAGCAGCTTGGAACAGACCTCTGGGGCCAACGTCCTGACTTTC. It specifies CASSLEQTSGANVLTF.

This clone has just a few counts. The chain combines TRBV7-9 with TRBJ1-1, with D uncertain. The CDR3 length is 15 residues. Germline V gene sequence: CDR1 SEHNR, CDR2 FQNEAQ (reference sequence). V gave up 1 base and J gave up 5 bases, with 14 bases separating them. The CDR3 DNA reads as TGTGCCAGCAGCTTAGTCGGGAAGTGGGTAACTGAAGCTTTCTTT. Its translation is CASSLVGKWVTEAFF.

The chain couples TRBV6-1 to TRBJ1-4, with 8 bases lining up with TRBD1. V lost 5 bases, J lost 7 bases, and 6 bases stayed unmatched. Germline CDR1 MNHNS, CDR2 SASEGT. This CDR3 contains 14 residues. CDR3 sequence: CASSPDRAGEKLFF. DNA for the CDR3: TGTGCCAGCAGTCCGGACAGGGCGGGTGAAAAACTGTTTTTT.

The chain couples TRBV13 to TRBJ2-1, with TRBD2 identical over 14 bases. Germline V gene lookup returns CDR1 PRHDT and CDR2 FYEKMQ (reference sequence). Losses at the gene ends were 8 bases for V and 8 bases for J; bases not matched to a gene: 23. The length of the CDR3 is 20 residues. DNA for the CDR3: TGTGCCAGCCGGTCTAATGGGGGACTAGCGGGGGTGGATGCGGTCTATGAGCAGTTCTTC. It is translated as CASRSNGGLAGVDAVYEQFF.

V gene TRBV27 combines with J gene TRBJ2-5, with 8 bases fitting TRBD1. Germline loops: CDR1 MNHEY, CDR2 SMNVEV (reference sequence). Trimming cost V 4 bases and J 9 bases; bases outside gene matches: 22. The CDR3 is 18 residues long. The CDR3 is CASSSLRTGLVFGLPQYF. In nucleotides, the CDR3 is TGTGCCAGCAGTTCCCTTCGGACAGGGCTGGTATTCGGTCTTCCCCAGTACTTC.

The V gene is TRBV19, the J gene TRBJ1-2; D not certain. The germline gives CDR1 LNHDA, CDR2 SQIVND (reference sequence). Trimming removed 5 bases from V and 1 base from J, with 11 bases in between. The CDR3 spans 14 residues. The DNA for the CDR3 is TGTGCCAGTAGTCCCCGAAGCCTTAACTATGGCTACACCTTC. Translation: CASSPRSLNYGYTF.

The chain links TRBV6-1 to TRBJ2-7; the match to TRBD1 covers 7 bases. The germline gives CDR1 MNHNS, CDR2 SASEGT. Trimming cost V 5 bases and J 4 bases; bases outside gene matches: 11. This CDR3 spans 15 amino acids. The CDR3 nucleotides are TGTGCCAGCAGTTTTAGACCGGGACAGCAATACGAGCAGTACTTC. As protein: CASSFRPGQQYEQYF.

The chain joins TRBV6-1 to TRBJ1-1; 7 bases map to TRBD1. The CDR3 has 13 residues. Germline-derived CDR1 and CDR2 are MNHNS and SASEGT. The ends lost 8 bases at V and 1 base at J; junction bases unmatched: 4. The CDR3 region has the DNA TGTGCCAGCCCGGGACAGCAGAACACTGAAGCTTTCTTT. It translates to CASPGQQNTEAFF.

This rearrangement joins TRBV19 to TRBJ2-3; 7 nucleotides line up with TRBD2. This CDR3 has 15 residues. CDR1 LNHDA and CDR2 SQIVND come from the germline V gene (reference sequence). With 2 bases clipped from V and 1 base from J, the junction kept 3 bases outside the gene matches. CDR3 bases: TGTGCCAGTAGTATACCGGGGAGGGGCACAGATACGCAGTATTTT. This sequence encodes CASSIPGRGTDTQYF.